This T cell receptor beta chain is from a study of identical twins. This clonotype was picked up a small number of times. TCRdb independently ran MiXCR on the 5' RACE reads; one entry per CDR3 protein. This sample has about 300,000 distinct CDR3 sequences, with around an eighth found just once. CDR1 SGHTA and CDR2 FQGNSA come from the germline V gene. This CDR3 is 16 amino acids long. V gave up 5 bases and J gave up 9 bases, with 20 bases separating them. A further study also used this sample, focusing on yellow fever vaccine responses in identical twins.

The sequence was collected from a woman under 30 in good health. The rearrangement joins TRBV7-2 to TRBJ1-6; D uncertain. The sequenced sample was CD8+ T cells sorted from blood. The CDR3: CASSRRGDRASSPLHF. In DNA, the CDR3 is TGTGCCAGCAGCCGAAGAGGCGATCGCGCTAGTTCACCCCTCCACTTT.